What follows are 8 T cell receptor beta chains derived from one specimen sequenced in a study of T-cell memory formation after mild COVID-19. TCRdb recomputed calls from the 5' RACE reads with MiXCR, one row per CDR3 protein. The sample shows fewer than 250,000 distinct CDR3 sequences, around 26% of them seen only once. The sequenced sample was PBMCs or a T cell subset sorted from them (not recorded which). Every receptor here comes from an adult woman who had mild COVID-19 (a few samples of this study predate the infection). Cell type and time point are not known.

This clonotype has more than one count but fewer than ten. J is TRBJ1-1 and V is TRBV5-6; 7 bases are a match to TRBD1. This CDR3 contains 16 residues. Germline V lookup: CDR1 SGHDT, CDR2 YYEEEE. V trimming: 4 bases; J trimming: 1 base; junction bases outside the gene matches: 10. The CDR3 DNA sequence: TGTGCCAGCAGCGTAGGGGGCAGCTCCTCGAACACTGAAGCTTTCTTT. Its protein is CASSVGGSSSNTEAFF.

This clonotype appeared a few times. The V gene is TRBV30, the J gene TRBJ1-2; no reliable D call. The germline V gene encodes CDR1 GTSNPN and CDR2 SVGIG (reference sequence). Trimming removed 5 bases at V and 8 bases at J, with 21 bases between. The CDR3 loop spans 14 amino acids. For the CDR3, the DNA is TGTGCCTGGTTTGATTACTATCAGGACGGAGGCTACACCTTC. Its protein is CAWFDYYQDGGYTF.

This chain connects TRBV11-2 to TRBJ2-3; D unclear. This CDR3 has 14 residues. Germline CDR1 and CDR2: SGHAT and FQNNGV. The V end lost 4 bases, the J end lost 3 bases, and 11 bases lay between the germline ends. CDR3 DNA sequence: TGTGCCAGCAGCTATTCCCCCTATACAGATACGCAGTATTTT. Encoded protein: CASSYSPYTDTQYF.

The chain employs TRBV18 and TRBJ1-1, with 9 bases matching TRBD1. CDR1 KGHSH and CDR2 LQKENI come from the germline V gene. V lost 3 bases, J lost 4 bases, and 12 bases stayed unmatched. This CDR3 has 17 amino acids. This chain's CDR3 is CASSPVGTGIGATEAFF. In DNA, the CDR3 is TGTGCCAGCTCACCTGTCGGGACAGGGATTGGGGCCACTGAAGCTTTCTTT.

V gene TRBV13 combines with J gene TRBJ2-7; 9 bases are a match to TRBD1. The germline gives CDR1 PRHDT, CDR2 FYEKMQ (reference sequence). After removal of 5 bases from V and 6 bases from J, the junction contained 5 bases not matched to a gene. The CDR3 runs to 13 residues. CDR3 sequence: CASSRRGQGEQYF. In DNA form, the CDR3 reads TGTGCCAGCAGCCGGAGGGGACAGGGCGAGCAGTACTTC.

This clonotype has only a few counts. DNA for the CDR3: TGCGCCAGCAGCTTGTCCAGGGGGTCCGATGGCTACACCTTC. The encoded protein is CASSLSRGSDGYTF. The chain joins TRBV5-1 to TRBJ1-2, with 7 bases that match TRBD1. The germline CDR1 and CDR2 sequences are SGHRS and YFSETQ. V lost 1 base to trimming and J lost 6 bases; unmatched junction nucleotides: 6. The CDR3 consists of 14 residues.

In its sample, this clonotype was seen a few times. This rearrangement joins TRBV10-3 to TRBJ2-5; 8 positions match TRBD2. Looked up from germline, CDR1 is ENHRY and CDR2 is SYGVKD. The CDR3 sequence is 14 residues long. V trimming: 6 bases; J trimming: 5 bases; junction bases outside the gene matches: 8. The CDR3 loop reads CAIRPGLGAETQYF. The CDR3 coding sequence is TGTGCCATCAGACCGGGACTAGGAGCTGAGACCCAGTACTTC.

In this sample, this clonotype turned up once. The gene calls are TRBV20-1 and TRBJ2-1, with a weak D call TRBD2 (6 bases). This CDR3 spans 13 amino acids. The germline CDR1 and CDR2 sequences are DFQATT and SNEGSKA (reference sequence). V shed 1 base and J shed 7 bases, with 11 bases lying between them. The CDR3 here is CSARGRAGNEQFF. The DNA of the CDR3 is TGCAGTGCTAGAGGGCGCGCGGGGAATGAGCAGTTCTTC.